Listed below are T cell receptor beta chains from one sample, sequenced in a study of cytomegalovirus exposure and HLA in healthy donors. The table came from immunoSEQ multiplex PCR; TCRdb's copy has only in-frame clones and leaves some out. The sample holds under 130,000 clones; roughly 15% are singletons and the top ten take around 0.86%. Sequences were obtained from PBMCs. The receptors derive from a female donor in good health and CMV-seronegative. Each CDR3 is given with its conserved first and last residue. A D gene is named only where the DNA matches it firmly. Where a row states a size, it is once, few, many or the class of an expanded clone; other rows omit it.

v_gene: TRBV10-3
j_gene: TRBJ2-3
d_gene: .
abundance: .
CDR3aa: CASSGGRGALTDTQYF
CDR3nt: TGTGCCTCATCTGGGGGTCGGGGGGCCCTGACAGATACGCAGTATTTT

v_gene: TRBV30
j_gene: TRBJ1-1
d_gene: .
abundance: few
CDR3aa: CAWRRGMNTEAFF
CDR3nt: TGTGCCTGGCGAAGGGGGATGAACACTGAAGCTTTCTTT

v_gene: TRBV30
j_gene: TRBJ1-1
d_gene: .
abundance: few
CDR3aa: CAWSRQDTEAFF
CDR3nt: TGTGCCTGGAGTCGACAGGACACTGAAGCTTTCTTT

v_gene: TRBV28
j_gene: TRBJ2-7
d_gene: TRBD1
abundance: .
CDR3aa: CASSSTGGSFYEQYF
CDR3nt: TGTGCCAGCAGTAGCACAGGGGGGTCGTTCTACGAGCAGTACTTC

v_gene: TRBV6-5
j_gene: TRBJ2-7
d_gene: TRBD1
abundance: .
CDR3aa: CASSYSGTGGPYEQYF
CDR3nt: TGTGCCAGCAGTTACTCCGGGACAGGGGGGCCCTACGAGCAGTACTTC

v_gene: TRBV6-6
j_gene: TRBJ2-2
d_gene: .
abundance: .
CDR3aa: CASSLGGGDPELFF
CDR3nt: TGTGCCAGCAGTCTTGGAGGAGGAGACCCGGAGCTGTTTTTT

v_gene: TRBV5-6
j_gene: TRBJ1-2
d_gene: TRBD1
abundance: few
CDR3aa: CASSRDRAGYTF
CDR3nt: TGTGCCAGCAGCCGGGACAGGGCTGGCTACACCTTC

v_gene: TRBV5-1
j_gene: TRBJ1-2
d_gene: .
abundance: few
CDR3aa: CASSTDGTANYGYTF
CDR3nt: TGCGCCAGCAGCACCGACGGTACAGCTAACTATGGCTACACCTTC

v_gene: TRBV30
j_gene: TRBJ2-1
d_gene: .
abundance: .
CDR3aa: CAWSVLMGGGEQFF
CDR3nt: TGTGCCTGGAGTGTACTTATGGGAGGGGGAGAGCAGTTCTTC

v_gene: TRBV6-5
j_gene: TRBJ1-5
d_gene: .
abundance: few
CDR3aa: CASMQGVYSNQPQHF
CDR3nt: TGTGCCAGCATGCAAGGGGTTTATAGCAATCAGCCCCAGCATTTT

v_gene: TRBV13
j_gene: TRBJ2-7
d_gene: TRBD2
abundance: .
CDR3aa: CASSLRLAGLSYEQYF
CDR3nt: TGTGCCAGCAGCCTTAGACTAGCGGGGCTCTCCTACGAGCAGTACTTC

v_gene: TRBV11-3
j_gene: TRBJ2-3
d_gene: TRBD2
abundance: .
CDR3aa: CASSPGTSGYTDTQYF
CDR3nt: TGTGCCAGCAGCCCGGGGACTAGCGGGTACACAGATACGCAGTATTTT

v_gene: TRBV6-5
j_gene: TRBJ1-2
d_gene: .
abundance: few
CDR3aa: CASSYGSLYGYTF
CDR3nt: TGTGCCAGCAGTTACGGTAGCCTTTATGGCTACACCTTC

v_gene: TRBV30
j_gene: TRBJ1-2
d_gene: .
abundance: .
CDR3aa: CAWSVPGSNYGYTF
CDR3nt: TGTGCCTGGAGTGTGCCAGGGTCTAACTATGGCTACACCTTC

v_gene: TRBV4-1
j_gene: TRBJ1-1
d_gene: .
abundance: few
CDR3aa: CASGPGNTEAFF
CDR3nt: TGCGCCAGCGGCCCCGGGAACACTGAAGCTTTCTTT

v_gene: TRBV7-2
j_gene: TRBJ1-1
d_gene: .
abundance: .
CDR3aa: CASSLRRRATEAFF
CDR3nt: TGTGCCAGCAGCTTGAGACGGAGAGCCACTGAAGCTTTCTTT

v_gene: TRBV18
j_gene: TRBJ2-7
d_gene: .
abundance: .
CDR3aa: CASSPPMREGYEQYF
CDR3nt: TGTGCCAGCTCACCACCTATGCGCGAGGGCTACGAGCAGTACTTC

v_gene: TRBV4-3
j_gene: TRBJ2-2
d_gene: TRBD2
abundance: few
CDR3aa: CASSPLGGAGGTGELFF
CDR3nt: TGCGCCAGCAGCCCACTTGGGGGAGCGGGAGGCACCGGGGAGCTGTTTTTT

v_gene: TRBV5-4
j_gene: TRBJ2-7
d_gene: TRBD2
abundance: few
CDR3aa: CASSPGGGSTYEQYF
CDR3nt: TGTGCCAGCAGCCCTGGGGGAGGGTCCACCTACGAGCAGTACTTC

v_gene: TRBV29-1
j_gene: TRBJ1-2
d_gene: .
abundance: few
CDR3aa: CSDGRDHTF
CDR3nt: TGCAGCGATGGGAGGGACCACACCTTC

v_gene: TRBV5-4
j_gene: TRBJ2-7
d_gene: TRBD2
abundance: few
CDR3aa: CASSLLAGGSYEQYF
CDR3nt: TGTGCCAGCAGCTTGTTAGCGGGGGGTTCCTACGAGCAGTACTTC

v_gene: TRBV5-8
j_gene: TRBJ2-3
d_gene: TRBD2
abundance: few
CDR3aa: CASKRGTTDTQYF
CDR3nt: TGTGCCAGCAAGCGGGGGACCACAGATACGCAGTATTTT

v_gene: TRBV7-2
j_gene: TRBJ2-3
d_gene: .
abundance: .
CDR3aa: CASSPQVLVPTDTQYF
CDR3nt: TGTGCCAGCAGCCCACAGGTACTGGTTCCCACAGATACGCAGTATTTT

v_gene: TRBV7-9
j_gene: TRBJ2-3
d_gene: TRBD2
abundance: .
CDR3aa: CASSLLAGGADTQYF
CDR3nt: TGTGCCAGCAGCTTACTCGCGGGGGGTGCAGATACGCAGTATTTT

v_gene: TRBV7-8
j_gene: TRBJ1-1
d_gene: .
abundance: .
CDR3aa: CASSLDPDRYTEAFF
CDR3nt: TGTGCCAGCAGCTTGGATCCCGACAGGTACACTGAAGCTTTCTTT

v_gene: TRBV5-6
j_gene: TRBJ1-1
d_gene: TRBD1
abundance: .
CDR3aa: CARARGQGNTEAFF
CDR3nt: TGTGCCCGCGCCAGGGGGCAAGGGAACACTGAAGCTTTCTTT

v_gene: TRBV10-3
j_gene: TRBJ2-4
d_gene: .
abundance: few
CDR3aa: CAISEGGIQYF
CDR3nt: TGTGCCATCAGTGAAGGAGGCATTCAGTACTTC

v_gene: TRBV5-6
j_gene: TRBJ2-1
d_gene: TRBD2
abundance: .
CDR3aa: CASRSAGGSYNEQFF
CDR3nt: TGTGCCAGCAGGTCAGCGGGGGGGTCCTACAATGAGCAGTTCTTC

v_gene: TRBV6-1
j_gene: TRBJ1-2
d_gene: .
abundance: few
CDR3aa: CASSETGMEGYTF
CDR3nt: TGTGCCAGCAGTGAGACAGGTATGGAAGGCTACACCTTC

v_gene: TRBV4-2
j_gene: TRBJ1-4
d_gene: .
abundance: .
CDR3aa: CASSQVGGGDEKLFF
CDR3nt: TGTGCCAGCAGCCAAGTTGGGGGAGGAGATGAAAAACTGTTTTTT

v_gene: TRBV7-8
j_gene: TRBJ1-5
d_gene: .
abundance: .
CDR3aa: CASSPSGGSNQPQHF
CDR3nt: TGTGCCAGCAGCCCATCGGGGGGGAGCAATCAGCCCCAGCATTTT

v_gene: TRBV10-1
j_gene: TRBJ2-1
d_gene: TRBD2
abundance: few
CDR3aa: CASHRYGRNSSYNEQFF
CDR3nt: TGCGCCAGCCATCGGTACGGGAGGAATAGCTCCTACAATGAGCAGTTCTTC

v_gene: TRBV28
j_gene: TRBJ2-7
d_gene: .
abundance: few
CDR3aa: CASPSFISYEQYF
CDR3nt: TGTGCCAGCCCTAGCTTTATTTCCTACGAGCAGTACTTC

v_gene: TRBV28
j_gene: TRBJ2-7
d_gene: TRBD1
abundance: .
CDR3aa: CASSPPPGTGTTYEQYF
CDR3nt: TGTGCCAGCAGTCCGCCGCCCGGGACAGGGACGACCTACGAGCAGTACTTC

v_gene: TRBV5-1
j_gene: TRBJ1-2
d_gene: TRBD1
abundance: .
CDR3aa: CASSDKRTGYGRYDGYTF
CDR3nt: TGCGCCAGCAGCGACAAAAGGACAGGGTACGGTAGGTATGATGGCTACACCTTC

v_gene: TRBV21-1
j_gene: TRBJ2-6
d_gene: .
abundance: few
CDR3aa: CASSKERGAGANVLTF
CDR3nt: TGTGCCAGCAGCAAAGAGCGGGGAGCCGGGGCCAACGTCCTGACTTTC

v_gene: TRBV18
j_gene: TRBJ2-3
d_gene: TRBD2
abundance: .
CDR3aa: CASSPGFSGATDTQYF
CDR3nt: TGTGCCAGCTCACCAGGATTTAGCGGGGCGACAGATACGCAGTATTTT

v_gene: TRBV29-1
j_gene: TRBJ2-3
d_gene: TRBD2
abundance: .
CDR3aa: CSAAGLAGTDTQYF
CDR3nt: TGCAGCGCCGCCGGACTAGCGGGCACAGATACGCAGTATTTT

v_gene: TRBV7-3
j_gene: TRBJ2-2
d_gene: TRBD1
abundance: few
CDR3aa: CASSFRGPGTGVTGELFF
CDR3nt: TGTGCCAGCAGCTTCCGGGGCCCCGGGACAGGGGTCACCGGGGAGCTGTTTTTT

v_gene: TRBV25-1
j_gene: TRBJ1-1
d_gene: .
abundance: .
CDR3aa: CASKVHGANTEAFF
CDR3nt: TGTGCCAGCAAGGTCCACGGAGCGAACACTGAAGCTTTCTTT

v_gene: TRBV28
j_gene: TRBJ1-5
d_gene: .
abundance: .
CDR3aa: CASSLDQGRNQPQHF
CDR3nt: TGTGCCAGCAGTCTGGATCAGGGTCGGAATCAGCCCCAGCATTTT

v_gene: TRBV9
j_gene: TRBJ2-7
d_gene: TRBD1
abundance: .
CDR3aa: CASSAPGTGFYEQYF
CDR3nt: TGTGCCAGCAGCGCCCCCGGGACAGGGTTCTACGAGCAGTACTTC

v_gene: TRBV5-6
j_gene: TRBJ2-1
d_gene: .
abundance: .
CDR3aa: CASSTGQMTSYNEQFF
CDR3nt: TGTGCCAGCAGCACAGGACAGATGACCTCCTACAATGAGCAGTTCTTC

v_gene: TRBV7-2
j_gene: TRBJ2-5
d_gene: TRBD1
abundance: .
CDR3aa: CASSPGAGGETQYF
CDR3nt: TGTGCCAGCAGCCCAGGGGCAGGGGGAGAGACCCAGTACTTC

v_gene: TRBV6-1
j_gene: TRBJ2-1
d_gene: TRBD2
abundance: .
CDR3aa: CATGGGLFLHEQFF
CDR3nt: TGTGCCACCGGTGGGGGACTATTCCTACATGAGCAGTTCTTC

v_gene: TRBV28
j_gene: TRBJ1-5
d_gene: TRBD1
abundance: .
CDR3aa: CASSSTGSNQPQHF
CDR3nt: TGTGCCAGCAGTTCGACAGGGTCGAATCAGCCCCAGCATTTT

v_gene: TRBV13
j_gene: TRBJ1-2
d_gene: .
abundance: .
CDR3aa: CASSGYLDGYTF
CDR3nt: TGTGCCAGCAGCGGTTACTTAGATGGCTACACCTTC

v_gene: TRBV7-6
j_gene: TRBJ1-3
d_gene: .
abundance: few
CDR3aa: CASSLNTRGRARNTIYF
CDR3nt: TGTGCCAGCAGCTTAAACACCAGGGGCCGGGCGCGAAACACCATATATTTT

v_gene: TRBV7-8
j_gene: TRBJ1-6
d_gene: .
abundance: few
CDR3aa: CASRTQAGSPLHF
CDR3nt: TGTGCCAGCAGGACACAAGCGGGTTCACCCCTCCACTTT

v_gene: TRBV30
j_gene: TRBJ1-3
d_gene: .
abundance: few
CDR3aa: CAWSVLSSGNTIYF
CDR3nt: TGTGCCTGGAGTGTACTAAGCTCTGGAAACACCATATATTTT